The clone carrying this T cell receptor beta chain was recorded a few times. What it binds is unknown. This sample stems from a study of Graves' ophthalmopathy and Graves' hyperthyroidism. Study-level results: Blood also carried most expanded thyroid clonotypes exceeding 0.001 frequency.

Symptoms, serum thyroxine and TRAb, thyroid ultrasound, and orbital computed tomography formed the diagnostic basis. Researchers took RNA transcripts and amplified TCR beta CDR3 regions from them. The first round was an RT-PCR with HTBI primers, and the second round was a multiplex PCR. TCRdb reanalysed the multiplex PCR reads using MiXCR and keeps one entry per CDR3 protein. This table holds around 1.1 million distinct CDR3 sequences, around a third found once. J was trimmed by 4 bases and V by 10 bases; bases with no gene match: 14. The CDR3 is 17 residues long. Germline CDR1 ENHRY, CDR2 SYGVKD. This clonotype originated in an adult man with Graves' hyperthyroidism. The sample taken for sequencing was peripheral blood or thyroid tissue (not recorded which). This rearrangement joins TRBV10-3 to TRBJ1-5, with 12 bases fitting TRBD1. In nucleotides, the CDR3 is TGTGCCAGCACTACCGGGACAGGGGGCGTTCAGAATCAGCCCCAGCATTTT. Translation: CASTTGTGGVQNQPQHF.